This TCR beta chain was retrieved from a study of OX40 agonist ivuxolimab in advanced cancers. CDR3 length: 15 residues. V was clipped by 0 bases and J by 4 bases, with 10 bases between them. Germline lookup yields CDR1 ENHRY and CDR2 SYGVKD. Sequenced by immunoSEQ multiplex PCR; TCRdb stores in-frame clones only, minus some. The sample shows 65,000 to 80,000 clones, around 92% of them seen only once. Blood was sampled at baseline, cycle 4 day 1, and cycle 7 day 1. The chain uses TRBV10-3 and TRBJ2-4, with D possibly TRBD1 on 6 matching bases. This TCR was recovered from an adult with an advanced solid tumor such as melanoma, head and neck, liver or kidney cancer. The source material was CD4+ or CD8+ T cells sorted from blood, sampled in a trial of the OX40 agonist ivuxolimab. CDR3 region: CAISESQGLKNIQYF. In DNA form, the CDR3 reads TGTGCCATCAGTGAGTCGCAGGGGTTAAAAAACATTCAGTACTTC.